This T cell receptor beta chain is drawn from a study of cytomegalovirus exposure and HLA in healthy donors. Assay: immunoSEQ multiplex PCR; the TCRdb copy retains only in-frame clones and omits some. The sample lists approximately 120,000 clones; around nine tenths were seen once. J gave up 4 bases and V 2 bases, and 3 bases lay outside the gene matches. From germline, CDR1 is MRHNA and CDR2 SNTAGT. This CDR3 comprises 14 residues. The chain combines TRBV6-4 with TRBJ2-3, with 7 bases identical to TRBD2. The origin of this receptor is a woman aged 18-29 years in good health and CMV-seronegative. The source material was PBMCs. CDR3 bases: TGTGCCAGCAGTGACGGCGGGAGCGCAGATACGCAGTATTTT. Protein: CASSDGGSADTQYF.